Within the sample, the clone carrying this T cell receptor (beta chain) is medium-sized. Its antigen remains unknown. Regarding the study as a whole: Tumor memory CD4+ T cell TCR gene usage was found to cluster with blood and lymph node memory CD4+ cells and with lymph node naive CD4+ cells. The larger-cohort validation was restricted to a single TCR beta V-J rearrangement rather than whole repertoires.

After constant-region reverse-primer amplification, full-length variable regions underwent semi-nested PCR with Nested Universal Primer A. TCRdb called the 5' RACE reads again in MiXCR, with one record for every CDR3 protein. The repertoire holds fewer than 80,000 distinct CDR3 sequences, with about 20% as singletons. CD4+CD45RO+CD25- cells were isolated as memory CD4+ T cells. Germline V gene lookup returns CDR1 SGHTA and CDR2 FQGNSA. The length of the CDR3 is 13 residues. Trimming cost V 4 bases and J 3 bases, with 10 bases left between them. The source material was memory CD4+ T cells sorted from a lymph node. Subset noted: memory CD4+ T cells, CD4+CD45RO+CD25-. This clonotype was obtained from a female donor with breast cancer. The chain joins TRBV7-2 to TRBJ2-7; D remains ambiguous. This CDR3 reads CASSSGPNYEQYF. CDR3 coding DNA: TGTGCCAGCAGCTCAGGACCCAACTACGAGCAGTACTTC.